This T cell receptor beta chain originates from a study of Graves' ophthalmopathy and Graves' hyperthyroidism. Study-level background: Peripheral blood samples were taken at initial diagnosis, before any treatment.

In its sample, this clonotype was seen many times. Its antigen is not identified. Trimming shortened V by 4 bases and J by 4 bases, and 23 bases separated the two germline ends. The CDR3 length is 17 residues. Germline CDR1 is MNHEY and CDR2 is SVGEGT. Other autoimmune diseases, uncontrolled infections, pregnancy or lactation excluded patients from enrollment. The TCR beta CDR3 regions underwent amplification from RNA transcripts. The first round was an RT-PCR with HTBI primers, and the second round was a multiplex PCR. Using its own MiXCR run on the multiplex PCR reads, TCRdb lists one record per CDR3 protein. The sample lists 400,000 to 450,000 distinct CDR3 sequences; around a fifth were seen once. Notes on the study in general: Ophthalmopathy cases were distinguished from stable hyperthyroidism by a 13-signature model, reaching around 88% sensitivity and around 77% specificity. Thyroid clonotypes that were expanded above 0.001 frequency mostly also appeared in blood.

The gene calls are TRBV6-2 or TRBV6-3 and TRBJ2-7; D unresolved. The origin of this receptor is a woman between 18 and 29 years old with stable Graves' hyperthyroidism. Sample: peripheral blood. This chain's CDR3 is CASSFSPTLAPRYEQYF. DNA for the CDR3: TGTGCCAGCAGTTTCTCTCCGACTTTAGCTCCTCGGTACGAGCAGTACTTC.